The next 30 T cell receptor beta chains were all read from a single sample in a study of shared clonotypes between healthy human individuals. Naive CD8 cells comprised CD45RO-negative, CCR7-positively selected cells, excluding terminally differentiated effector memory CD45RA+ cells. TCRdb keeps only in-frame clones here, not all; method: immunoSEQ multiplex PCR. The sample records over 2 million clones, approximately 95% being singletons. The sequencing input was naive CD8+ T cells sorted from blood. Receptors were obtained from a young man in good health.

The CDR3 region is CAWSAGPSSGNTIYF. CDR3 DNA: TGTGCCTGGAGTGCGGGTCCCAGCTCTGGAAACACCATATATTTT. The rearrangement links TRBV30 to TRBJ1-3; no firm D call. The CDR3 spans 15 residues. Germline V gives CDR1 GTSNPN, CDR2 SVGIG (reference sequence). The germline V and J ends were trimmed by 1 base and 0 bases, with 10 bases remaining between them.

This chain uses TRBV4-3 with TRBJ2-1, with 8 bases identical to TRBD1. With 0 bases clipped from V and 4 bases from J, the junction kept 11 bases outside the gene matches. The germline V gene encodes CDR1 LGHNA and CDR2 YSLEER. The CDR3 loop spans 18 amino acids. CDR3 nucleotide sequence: TGCGCCAGCAGCCAAGAGCCCGAACTGGGACAGGAGTACAATGAGCAGTTCTTC. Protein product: CASSQEPELGQEYNEQFF.

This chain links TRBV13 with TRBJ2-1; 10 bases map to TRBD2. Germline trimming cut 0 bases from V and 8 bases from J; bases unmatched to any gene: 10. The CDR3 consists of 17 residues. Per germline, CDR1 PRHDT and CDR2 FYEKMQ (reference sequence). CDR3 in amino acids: CASSLGKAGGPNDEQFF. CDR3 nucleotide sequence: TGTGCCAGCAGCTTAGGCAAAGCGGGGGGGCCAAATGATGAGCAGTTCTTC.

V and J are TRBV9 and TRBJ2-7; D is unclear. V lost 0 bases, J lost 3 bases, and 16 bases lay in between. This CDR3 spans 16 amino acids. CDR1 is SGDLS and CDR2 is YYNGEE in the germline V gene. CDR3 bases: TGTGCCAGCAGCGTAGATGGTAGATATCCCAACTACGAGCAGTACTTC. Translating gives CASSVDGRYPNYEQYF.

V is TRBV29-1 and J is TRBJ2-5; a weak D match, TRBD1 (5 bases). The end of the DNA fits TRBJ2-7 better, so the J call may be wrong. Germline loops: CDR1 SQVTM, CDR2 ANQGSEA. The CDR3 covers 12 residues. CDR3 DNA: TGCAGCGTTGAGGACAACTCCTACGAGCAGTACTTC. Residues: CSVEDNSYEQYF.

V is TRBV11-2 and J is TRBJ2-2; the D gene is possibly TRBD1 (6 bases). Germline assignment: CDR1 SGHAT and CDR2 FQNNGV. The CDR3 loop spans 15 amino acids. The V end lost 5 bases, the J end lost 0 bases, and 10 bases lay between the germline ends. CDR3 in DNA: TGTGCCAGCAGCATCTGGACAGCGAACACCGGGGAGCTGTTTTTT. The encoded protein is CASSIWTANTGELFF.

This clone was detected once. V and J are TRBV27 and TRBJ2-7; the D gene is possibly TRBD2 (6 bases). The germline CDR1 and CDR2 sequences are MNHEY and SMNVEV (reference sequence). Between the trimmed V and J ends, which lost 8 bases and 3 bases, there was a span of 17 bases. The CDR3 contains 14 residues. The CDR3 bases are TGTGCCAGCTCAGCTAGCGTAACCTTCTACGAGCAGTACTTC. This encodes CASSASVTFYEQYF.

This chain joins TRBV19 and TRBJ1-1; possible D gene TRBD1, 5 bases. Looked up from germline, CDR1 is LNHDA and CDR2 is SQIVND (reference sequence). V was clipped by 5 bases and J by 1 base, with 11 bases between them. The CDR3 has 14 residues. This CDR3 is CASSWGTGNTEAFF. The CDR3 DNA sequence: TGTGCCAGTAGTTGGGGGACGGGGAACACTGAAGCTTTCTTT.

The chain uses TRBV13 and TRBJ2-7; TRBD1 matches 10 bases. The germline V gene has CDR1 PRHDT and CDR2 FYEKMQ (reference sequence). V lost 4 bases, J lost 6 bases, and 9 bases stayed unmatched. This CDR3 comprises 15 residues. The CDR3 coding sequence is TGTGCCAGCAGCTCCACCGGGACAGGGGAGTTCGAGCAGTACTTC. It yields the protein CASSSTGTGEFEQYF.

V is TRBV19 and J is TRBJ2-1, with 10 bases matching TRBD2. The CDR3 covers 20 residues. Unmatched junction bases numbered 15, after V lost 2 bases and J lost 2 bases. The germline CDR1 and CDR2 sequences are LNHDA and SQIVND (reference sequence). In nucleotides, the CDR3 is TGTGCCAGTAGTATAAGGCCCCGGACAACTAGCGGGACGGCCTACAATGAGCAGTTCTTC. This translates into CASSIRPRTTSGTAYNEQFF.

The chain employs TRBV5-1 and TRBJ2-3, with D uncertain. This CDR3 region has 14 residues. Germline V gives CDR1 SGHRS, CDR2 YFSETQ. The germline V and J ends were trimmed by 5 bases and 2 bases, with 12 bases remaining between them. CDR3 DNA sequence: TGCGCCAGCAGGGATAATAGCCCCACAGATACGCAGTATTTT. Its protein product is CASRDNSPTDTQYF. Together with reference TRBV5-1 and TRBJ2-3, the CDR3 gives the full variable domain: KAGVTQTPRYLIKTRGQQVTLSCSPISGHRSVSWYQQTPGQGLQFLFEYFSETQRNKGNFPGRFSGRQFSNSRSEMNVSTLELGDSALYLCASRDNSPTDTQYFGPGTRLTVL.

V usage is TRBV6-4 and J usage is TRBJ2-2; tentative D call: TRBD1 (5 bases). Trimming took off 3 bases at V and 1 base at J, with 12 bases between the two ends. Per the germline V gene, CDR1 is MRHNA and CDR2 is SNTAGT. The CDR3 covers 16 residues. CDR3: CASSDGMTENTGELFF. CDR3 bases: TGTGCCAGCAGTGATGGAATGACAGAGAACACCGGGGAGCTGTTTTTT.

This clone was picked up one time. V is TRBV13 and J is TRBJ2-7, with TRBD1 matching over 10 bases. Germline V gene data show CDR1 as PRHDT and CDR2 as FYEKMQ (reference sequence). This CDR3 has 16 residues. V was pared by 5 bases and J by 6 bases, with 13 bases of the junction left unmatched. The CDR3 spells CASSDLGGTGAGEQYF. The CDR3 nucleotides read TGTGCCAGCAGCGACCTTGGGGGGACAGGGGCTGGCGAGCAGTACTTC.

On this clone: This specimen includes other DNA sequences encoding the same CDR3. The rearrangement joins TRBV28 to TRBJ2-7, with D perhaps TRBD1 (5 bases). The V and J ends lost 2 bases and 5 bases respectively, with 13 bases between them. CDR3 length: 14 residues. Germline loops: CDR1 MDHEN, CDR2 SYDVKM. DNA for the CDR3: TGTGCCAGCAGTTTAGGTGGCCAGGGCCACGAGCAGTACTTC. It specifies CASSLGGQGHEQYF.

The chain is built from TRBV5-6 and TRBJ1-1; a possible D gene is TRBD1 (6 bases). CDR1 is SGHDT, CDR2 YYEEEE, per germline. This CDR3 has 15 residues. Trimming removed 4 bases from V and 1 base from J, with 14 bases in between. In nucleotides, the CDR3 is TGTGCCAGCAGCCTTTCTGTGACAGGGAACACTGAAGCTTTCTTT. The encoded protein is CASSLSVTGNTEAFF.

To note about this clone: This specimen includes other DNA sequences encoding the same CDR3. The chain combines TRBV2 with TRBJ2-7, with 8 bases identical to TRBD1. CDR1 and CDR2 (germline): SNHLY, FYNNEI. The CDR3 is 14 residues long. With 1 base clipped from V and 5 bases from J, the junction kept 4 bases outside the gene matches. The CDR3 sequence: CASSEGQGADEQYF. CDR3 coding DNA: TGTGCCAGCAGTGAAGGTCAGGGGGCTGACGAGCAGTACTTC.

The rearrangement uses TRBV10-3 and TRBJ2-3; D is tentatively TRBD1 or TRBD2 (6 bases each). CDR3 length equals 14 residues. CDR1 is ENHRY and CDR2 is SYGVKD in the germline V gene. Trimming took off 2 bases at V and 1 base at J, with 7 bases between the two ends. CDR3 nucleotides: TGTGCCATCAGTGAGAGGGGGGGCACAGATACGCAGTATTTT. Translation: CAISERGGTDTQYF.

The CDR3 DNA reads TGTGCCAGTAGTCCTCGGGACAGGGTAGACGCAGATACGCAGTATTTT. Protein: CASSPRDRVDADTQYF. The chain is built from TRBV19 and TRBJ2-3, with TRBD1 matching over 9 bases. Germline CDR1 is LNHDA and CDR2 is SQIVND (reference sequence). The CDR3 extends over 16 amino acids. Trimming at V came to 5 bases and at J to 4 bases, leaving 10 bases not matched to a gene. The whole variable domain, filled in from reference TRBV19 and TRBJ2-3, reads DGGITQSPKYLFRKEGQNVTLSCEQNLNHDAMYWYRQDPGQGLRLIYYSQIVNDFQKGDIAEGYSVSREKKESFPLTVTSAQKNPTAFYLCASSPRDRVDADTQYFGPGTRLTVL.

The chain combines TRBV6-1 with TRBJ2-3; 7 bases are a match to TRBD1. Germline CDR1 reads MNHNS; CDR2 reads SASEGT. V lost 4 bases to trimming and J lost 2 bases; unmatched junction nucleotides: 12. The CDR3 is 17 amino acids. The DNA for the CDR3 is TGTGCCAGCAGTGCCCTTAGACAGGGAATTTCCACAGATACGCAGTATTTT. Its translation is CASSALRQGISTDTQYF.

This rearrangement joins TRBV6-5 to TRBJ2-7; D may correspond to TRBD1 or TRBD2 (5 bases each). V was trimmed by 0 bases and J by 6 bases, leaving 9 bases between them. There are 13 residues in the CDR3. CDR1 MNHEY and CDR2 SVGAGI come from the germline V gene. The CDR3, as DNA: TGTGCCAGCAGTTACTCTGGGACGACCGAGCAGTACTTC. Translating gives CASSYSGTTEQYF.

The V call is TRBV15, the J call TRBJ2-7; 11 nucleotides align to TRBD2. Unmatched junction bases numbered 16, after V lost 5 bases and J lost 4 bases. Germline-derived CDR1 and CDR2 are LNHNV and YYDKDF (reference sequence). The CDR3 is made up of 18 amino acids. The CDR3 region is CATSPGSSSGRELYEQYF. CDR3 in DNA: TGTGCCACCAGCCCTGGGTCGAGTAGCGGGAGGGAACTATACGAGCAGTACTTC. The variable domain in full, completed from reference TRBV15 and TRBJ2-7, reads DAMVIQNPRYQVTQFGKPVTLSCSQTLNHNVMYWYQQKSSQAPKLLFHYYDKDFNNEADTPDNFQSRRPNTSFCFLDIRSPGLGDTAMYLCATSPGSSSGRELYEQYFGPGTRLTVT.

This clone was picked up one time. This CDR3 is CASSLSQGSTYEQYF. CDR3 in DNA: TGTGCCAGCAGTTTGTCACAGGGGTCAACCTACGAGCAGTACTTC. This chain uses TRBV27 with TRBJ2-7, with 7 nucleotides matching TRBD1. Germline CDR1 MNHEY, CDR2 SMNVEV (reference sequence). The CDR3 extends over 15 amino acids. Trimming removed 3 bases from V and 2 bases from J; junction bases left unmatched: 7.

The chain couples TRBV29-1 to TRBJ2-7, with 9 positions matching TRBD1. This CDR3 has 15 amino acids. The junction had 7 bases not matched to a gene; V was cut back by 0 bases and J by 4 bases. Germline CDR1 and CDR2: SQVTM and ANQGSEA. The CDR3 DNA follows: TGCAGCGTTGAAGAGAGGGGACAGGGATGGTACGAGCAGTACTTC. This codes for CSVEERGQGWYEQYF.

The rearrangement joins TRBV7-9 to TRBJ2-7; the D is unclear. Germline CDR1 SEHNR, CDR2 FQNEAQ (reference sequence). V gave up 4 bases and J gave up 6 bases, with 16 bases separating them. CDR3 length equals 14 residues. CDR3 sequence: CASSSGITDAEQYF. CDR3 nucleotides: TGTGCCAGCAGCTCTGGGATTACGGATGCCGAGCAGTACTTC.

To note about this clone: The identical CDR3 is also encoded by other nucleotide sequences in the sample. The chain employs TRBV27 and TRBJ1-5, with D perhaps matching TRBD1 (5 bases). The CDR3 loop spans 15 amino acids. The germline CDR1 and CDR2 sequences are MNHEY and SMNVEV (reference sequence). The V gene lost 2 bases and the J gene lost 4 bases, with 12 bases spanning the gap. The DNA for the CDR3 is TGTGCCAGCAGTTTAAGCGCCGGGGCGAATCAGCCCCAGCATTTT. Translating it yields CASSLSAGANQPQHF.

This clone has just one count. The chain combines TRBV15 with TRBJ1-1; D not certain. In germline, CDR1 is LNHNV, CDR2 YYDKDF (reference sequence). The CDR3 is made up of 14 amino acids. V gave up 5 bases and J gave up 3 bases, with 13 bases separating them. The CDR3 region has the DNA TGTGCCACCAGCGGAGTTGGAGGACACACTGAAGCTTTCTTT. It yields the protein CATSGVGGHTEAFF.

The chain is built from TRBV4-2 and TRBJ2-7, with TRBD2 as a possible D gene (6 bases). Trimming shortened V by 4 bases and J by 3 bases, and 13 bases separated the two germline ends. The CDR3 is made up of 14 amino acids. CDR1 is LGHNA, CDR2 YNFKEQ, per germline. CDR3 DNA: TGTGCCAGCAGCCCATCCGGGACTTTCTACGAGCAGTACTTC. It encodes CASSPSGTFYEQYF.

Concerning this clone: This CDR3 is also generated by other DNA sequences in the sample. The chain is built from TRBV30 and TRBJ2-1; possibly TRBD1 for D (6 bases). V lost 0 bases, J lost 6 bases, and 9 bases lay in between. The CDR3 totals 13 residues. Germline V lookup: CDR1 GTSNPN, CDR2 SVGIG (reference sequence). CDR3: CAWSVIGGNEQFF. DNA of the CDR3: TGTGCCTGGAGTGTAATAGGGGGCAATGAGCAGTTCTTC.

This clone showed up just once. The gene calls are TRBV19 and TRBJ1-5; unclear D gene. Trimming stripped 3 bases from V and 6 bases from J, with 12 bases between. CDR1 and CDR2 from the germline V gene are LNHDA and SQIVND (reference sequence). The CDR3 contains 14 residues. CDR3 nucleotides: TGTGCCAGTAGTATGATTGGAGGGAGTCAGCCCCAGCATTTT. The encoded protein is CASSMIGGSQPQHF.

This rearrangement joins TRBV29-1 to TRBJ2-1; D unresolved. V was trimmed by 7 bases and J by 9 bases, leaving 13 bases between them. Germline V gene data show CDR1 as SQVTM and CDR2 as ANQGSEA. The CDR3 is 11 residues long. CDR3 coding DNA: TGCAGCGCCACGTCGATGGGTGAGCAGTTCTTC. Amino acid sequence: CSATSMGEQFF.